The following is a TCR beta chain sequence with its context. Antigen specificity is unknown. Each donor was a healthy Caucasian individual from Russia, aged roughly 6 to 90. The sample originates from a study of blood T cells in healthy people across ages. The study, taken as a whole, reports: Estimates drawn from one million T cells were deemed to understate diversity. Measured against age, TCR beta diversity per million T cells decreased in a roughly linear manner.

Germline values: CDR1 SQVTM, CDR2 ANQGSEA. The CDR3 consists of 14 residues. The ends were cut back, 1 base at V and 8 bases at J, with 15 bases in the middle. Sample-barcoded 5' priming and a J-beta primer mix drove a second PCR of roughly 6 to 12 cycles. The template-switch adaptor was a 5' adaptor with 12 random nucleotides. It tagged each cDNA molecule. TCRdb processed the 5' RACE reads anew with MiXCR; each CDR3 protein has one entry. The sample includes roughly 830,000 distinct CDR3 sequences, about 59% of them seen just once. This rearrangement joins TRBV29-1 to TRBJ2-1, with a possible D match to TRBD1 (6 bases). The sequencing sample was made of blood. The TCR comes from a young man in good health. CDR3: CSVEGPTGKYEQFF. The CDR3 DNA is TGCAGCGTTGAAGGCCCCACAGGGAAGTATGAGCAGTTCTTC.